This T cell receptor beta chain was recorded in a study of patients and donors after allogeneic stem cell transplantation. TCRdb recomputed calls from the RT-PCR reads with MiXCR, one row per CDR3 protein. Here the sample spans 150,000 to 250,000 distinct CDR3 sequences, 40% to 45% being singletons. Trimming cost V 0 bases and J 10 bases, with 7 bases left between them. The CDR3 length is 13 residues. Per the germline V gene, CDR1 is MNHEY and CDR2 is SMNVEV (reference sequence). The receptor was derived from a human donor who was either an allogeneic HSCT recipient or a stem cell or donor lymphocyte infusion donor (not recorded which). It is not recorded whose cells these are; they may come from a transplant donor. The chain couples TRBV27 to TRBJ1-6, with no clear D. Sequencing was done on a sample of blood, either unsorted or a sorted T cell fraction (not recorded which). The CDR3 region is CASSLSVNSPLHF. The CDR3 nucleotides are TGTGCCAGCAGTTTATCTGTTAACTCACCCCTCCACTTT.